This T cell receptor beta chain was sequenced in a study of Graves' ophthalmopathy and Graves' hyperthyroidism. Study context: Peripheral blood was gathered at the point of initial diagnosis, before any treatment started. Whole-study results and caveats: Most expanded clonotypes from thyroid (those above 0.001 frequency) were also found in blood.

To note about this clonotype: Its specificity is unknown.

Per the germline V gene, CDR1 is SGDLS and CDR2 is YYNGEE. Between the trimmed V and J ends, which lost 0 bases and 4 bases, there was a span of 10 bases. The CDR3 extends over 14 amino acids. Among the exclusions were patients with other autoimmune diseases, uncontrolled infections, pregnancy or lactation. The source of the PBMCs was over 8.5 ml of fresh peripheral blood. Using RNA transcripts, the TCR beta CDR3 regions were amplified. Scientists carried out first-round RT-PCR using HTBI primers and then a second-round multiplex PCR. From the multiplex PCR reads, TCRdb called clonotypes with MiXCR, one entry per CDR3 protein. The sample yields about 640,000 distinct CDR3 sequences, about two fifths seen once.

The sequence was obtained from an adult man with Graves' ophthalmopathy. The chain combines TRBV9 with TRBJ2-5; D is possibly TRBD2 (6 bases). The sequenced material came from peripheral blood. The CDR3, as DNA: TGTGCCAGCAGCGTAGATCTGGGGGGAGAGACCCAGTACTTC. Residues: CASSVDLGGETQYF.